This T cell receptor beta chain was sequenced for a study of T cell responses to AZD1222 COVID-19 vaccine. General study results and limits: Spike was spanned by vaccine-associated CD4 TCRs, with dominance at 160-218 and 743-854.

Comments on this clone: Its antigen is not identified.

Trimming pared 3 bases from V and 7 bases from J, leaving 29 bases between. CDR1 SGDLS and CDR2 YYNGEE come from the germline V gene. This CDR3 has 19 amino acids. Data came from immunoSEQ multiplex PCR; TCRdb stores just in-frame clones and leaves some out. The top ten hold approximately 26% of the sample, which has tens of thousands of clones, around 81% seen once. The specimen was peripheral blood, collected 28 days after the second AZD1222 dose. The J gene is TRBJ2-1, the V gene TRBV9, with D possibly TRBD1 on 5 matching bases. The receptor's source is an adult who received the AZD1222 COVID-19 vaccine. In nucleotides, the CDR3 is TGTGCCAGCAGCGCCCACATGGGTGTCCCGGGCAGGGCAGCGAATGAGCAGTTCTTC. It is translated as CASSAHMGVPGRAANEQFF.